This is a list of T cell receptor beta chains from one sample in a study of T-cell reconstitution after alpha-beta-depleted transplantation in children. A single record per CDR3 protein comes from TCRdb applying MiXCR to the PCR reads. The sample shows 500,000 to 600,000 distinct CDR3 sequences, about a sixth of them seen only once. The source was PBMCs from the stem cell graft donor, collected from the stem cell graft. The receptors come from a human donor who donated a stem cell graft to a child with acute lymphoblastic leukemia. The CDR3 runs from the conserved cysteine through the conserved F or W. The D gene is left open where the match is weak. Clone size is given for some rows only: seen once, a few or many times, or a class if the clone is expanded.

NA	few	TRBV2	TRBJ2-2	CASSEEATRNTGELFF	TGTGCCAGCAGTGAAGAGGCCACTAGGAACACCGGGGAGCTGTTTTTT
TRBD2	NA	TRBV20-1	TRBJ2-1	CSARRGGRTQGQFF	TGCAGTGCTAGAAGGGGCGGGAGAACCCAGGGGCAGTTCTTC
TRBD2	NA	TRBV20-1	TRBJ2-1	CSARDRAGGPYNEQFF	TGCAGTGCTAGAGATCGGGCGGGAGGCCCCTACAATGAGCAGTTCTTC
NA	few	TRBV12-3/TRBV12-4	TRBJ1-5	CASIWTPDSNQPQHF	TGTGCCAGCATTTGGACGCCCGACAGCAATCAGCCCCAGCATTTT
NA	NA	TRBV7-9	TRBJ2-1	CASSFLARSSGNEQFF	TGTGCCAGCAGCTTCCTCGCGAGGTCGAGCGGGAATGAGCAGTTCTTC
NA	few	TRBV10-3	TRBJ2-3	CAISEPGLYGDTQYF	TGTGCCATCAGTGAGCCGGGTCTTTATGGAGATACGCAGTATTTT
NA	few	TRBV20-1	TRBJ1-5	CSALTDINNQPQHF	TGCAGTGCTTTAACGGACATCAACAATCAGCCCCAGCATTTT
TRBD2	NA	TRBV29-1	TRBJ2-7	CSVLVTSVFGEQYF	TGCAGCGTCTTGGTGACTAGCGTTTTCGGCGAGCAGTACTTC
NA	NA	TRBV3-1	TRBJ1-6	CASSPSSVAAGVYNSPLHF	TGTGCCAGCAGCCCAAGCTCGGTCGCCGCCGGGGTATATAATTCACCCCTCCACTTT
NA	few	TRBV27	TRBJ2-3	CASSFGIRLRQAGTDTQYF	TGTGCCAGCAGTTTCGGTATTAGGCTTAGACAGGCTGGCACAGATACGCAGTATTTT
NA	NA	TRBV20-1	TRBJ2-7	CSARRRDKSYEQYF	TGCAGTGCTCGTAGACGGGACAAATCGTACGAGCAGTACTTC
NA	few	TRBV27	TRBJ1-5	CASSSTGSGQPQHF	TGTGCCAGCAGTTCCACGGGAAGCGGACAGCCCCAGCATTTT
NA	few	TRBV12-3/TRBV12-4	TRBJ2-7	CASSQTESYEQYF	TGTGCCAGCAGTCAGACGGAGTCCTACGAGCAGTACTTC
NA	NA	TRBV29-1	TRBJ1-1	CSARRTEAFF	TGCAGCGCCCGACGGACTGAAGCTTTCTTT
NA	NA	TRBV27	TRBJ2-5	CASSTASDGAQETQYF	TGTGCCAGCAGTACCGCTTCGGACGGAGCACAAGAGACCCAGTACTTC
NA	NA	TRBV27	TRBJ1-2	CASSLSGRANYGYTF	TGTGCCAGCAGTTTATCGGGCAGAGCTAACTATGGCTACACCTTC
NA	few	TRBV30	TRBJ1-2	CAWSTTTLVYGYTF	TGTGCCTGGAGTACCACCACTTTAGTCTATGGCTACACCTTC
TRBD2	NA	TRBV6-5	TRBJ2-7	CASRLTSGKTYEQYF	TGTGCCAGCAGATTAACTAGCGGGAAGACCTACGAGCAGTACTTC
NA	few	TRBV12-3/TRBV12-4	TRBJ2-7	CASSPLFYEQYF	TGTGCCAGCAGCCCTCTTTTTTACGAGCAGTACTTC
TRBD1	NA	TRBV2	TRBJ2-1	CASRQGVSGLF	TGTGCCAGCAGACAGGGGGTGAGCGGGCTCTTC
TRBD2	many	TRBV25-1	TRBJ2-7	CASSRLAGEQYF	TGTGCCAGCAGTCGGCTAGCGGGCGAGCAGTACTTC
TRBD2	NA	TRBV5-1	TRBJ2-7	CASSPGGREAFYEQYF	TGCGCCAGCAGCCCCGGGGGGCGGGAGGCCTTCTACGAGCAGTACTTC
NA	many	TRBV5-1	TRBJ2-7	CASSPGDGYSYEQYF	TGCGCCAGCAGCCCGGGGGATGGTTACTCCTACGAGCAGTACTTC
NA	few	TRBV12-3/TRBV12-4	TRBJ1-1	CASSLIQGFAAFF	TGTGCCAGCAGTTTAATACAGGGTTTCGCAGCTTTCTTT
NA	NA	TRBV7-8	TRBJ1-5	CASIQARVRNQPQHF	TGTGCCAGCATCCAAGCACGGGTACGCAATCAGCCCCAGCATTTT
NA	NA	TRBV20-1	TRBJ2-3	CSAQLDTDTQYF	TGCAGTGCCCAATTAGACACAGATACGCAGTATTTT
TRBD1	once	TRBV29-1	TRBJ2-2	CSARTGVFNTGELFF	TGCAGCGCTCGGACAGGGGTTTTTAACACCGGGGAGCTGTTTTTT
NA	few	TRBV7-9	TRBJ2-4	CASTSTAQIAKNIQYF	TGTGCCAGCACCTCAACGGCTCAAATAGCCAAAAACATTCAGTACTTC
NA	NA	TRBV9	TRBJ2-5	CASSVEGAVETQYF	TGTGCCAGCAGCGTAGAAGGGGCGGTAGAGACCCAGTACTTC
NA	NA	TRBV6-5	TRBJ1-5	CASSYSIRQDNQPQHF	TGTGCCAGCAGTTACTCGATACGCCAGGACAATCAGCCCCAGCATTTT
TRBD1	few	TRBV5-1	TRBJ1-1	CASSFSQTGGNTEAFF	TGCGCCAGCAGCTTTTCCCAGACAGGGGGGAACACTGAAGCTTTCTTT
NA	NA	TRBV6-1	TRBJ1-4	CASKMTGGVKEKLFF	TGTGCCAGCAAGATGACGGGGGGTGTGAAAGAAAAACTGTTTTTT
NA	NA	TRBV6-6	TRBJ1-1	CASSTRVNTEAFF	TGTGCCAGCAGCACCAGGGTGAACACTGAAGCTTTCTTT
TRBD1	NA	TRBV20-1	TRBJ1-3	CSARVGPPTGGMRNTIYF	TGCAGTGCTAGAGTAGGGCCCCCGACAGGGGGTATGAGAAACACCATATATTTT
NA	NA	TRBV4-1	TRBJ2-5	CASSQDPGLGLNQETQYF	TGCGCCAGCAGCCAAGATCCGGGGCTTGGGCTTAACCAAGAGACCCAGTACTTC
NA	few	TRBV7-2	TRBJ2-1	CASSLGPFNEQFF	TGTGCCAGCAGCTTAGGACCCTTCAATGAGCAGTTCTTC
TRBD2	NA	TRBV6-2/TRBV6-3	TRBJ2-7	CASSSPLAGVYEQYF	TGTGCCAGCAGTTCACCCCTAGCGGGAGTGTACGAGCAGTACTTC
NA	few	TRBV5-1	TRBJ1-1	CASSRGGFEAFF	TGCGCCAGCAGCCGAGGGGGGTTTGAAGCTTTCTTT
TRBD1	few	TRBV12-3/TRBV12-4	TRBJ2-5	CASSFHRGRSETQYF	TGTGCCAGCAGTTTCCACAGGGGGCGATCGGAGACCCAGTACTTC